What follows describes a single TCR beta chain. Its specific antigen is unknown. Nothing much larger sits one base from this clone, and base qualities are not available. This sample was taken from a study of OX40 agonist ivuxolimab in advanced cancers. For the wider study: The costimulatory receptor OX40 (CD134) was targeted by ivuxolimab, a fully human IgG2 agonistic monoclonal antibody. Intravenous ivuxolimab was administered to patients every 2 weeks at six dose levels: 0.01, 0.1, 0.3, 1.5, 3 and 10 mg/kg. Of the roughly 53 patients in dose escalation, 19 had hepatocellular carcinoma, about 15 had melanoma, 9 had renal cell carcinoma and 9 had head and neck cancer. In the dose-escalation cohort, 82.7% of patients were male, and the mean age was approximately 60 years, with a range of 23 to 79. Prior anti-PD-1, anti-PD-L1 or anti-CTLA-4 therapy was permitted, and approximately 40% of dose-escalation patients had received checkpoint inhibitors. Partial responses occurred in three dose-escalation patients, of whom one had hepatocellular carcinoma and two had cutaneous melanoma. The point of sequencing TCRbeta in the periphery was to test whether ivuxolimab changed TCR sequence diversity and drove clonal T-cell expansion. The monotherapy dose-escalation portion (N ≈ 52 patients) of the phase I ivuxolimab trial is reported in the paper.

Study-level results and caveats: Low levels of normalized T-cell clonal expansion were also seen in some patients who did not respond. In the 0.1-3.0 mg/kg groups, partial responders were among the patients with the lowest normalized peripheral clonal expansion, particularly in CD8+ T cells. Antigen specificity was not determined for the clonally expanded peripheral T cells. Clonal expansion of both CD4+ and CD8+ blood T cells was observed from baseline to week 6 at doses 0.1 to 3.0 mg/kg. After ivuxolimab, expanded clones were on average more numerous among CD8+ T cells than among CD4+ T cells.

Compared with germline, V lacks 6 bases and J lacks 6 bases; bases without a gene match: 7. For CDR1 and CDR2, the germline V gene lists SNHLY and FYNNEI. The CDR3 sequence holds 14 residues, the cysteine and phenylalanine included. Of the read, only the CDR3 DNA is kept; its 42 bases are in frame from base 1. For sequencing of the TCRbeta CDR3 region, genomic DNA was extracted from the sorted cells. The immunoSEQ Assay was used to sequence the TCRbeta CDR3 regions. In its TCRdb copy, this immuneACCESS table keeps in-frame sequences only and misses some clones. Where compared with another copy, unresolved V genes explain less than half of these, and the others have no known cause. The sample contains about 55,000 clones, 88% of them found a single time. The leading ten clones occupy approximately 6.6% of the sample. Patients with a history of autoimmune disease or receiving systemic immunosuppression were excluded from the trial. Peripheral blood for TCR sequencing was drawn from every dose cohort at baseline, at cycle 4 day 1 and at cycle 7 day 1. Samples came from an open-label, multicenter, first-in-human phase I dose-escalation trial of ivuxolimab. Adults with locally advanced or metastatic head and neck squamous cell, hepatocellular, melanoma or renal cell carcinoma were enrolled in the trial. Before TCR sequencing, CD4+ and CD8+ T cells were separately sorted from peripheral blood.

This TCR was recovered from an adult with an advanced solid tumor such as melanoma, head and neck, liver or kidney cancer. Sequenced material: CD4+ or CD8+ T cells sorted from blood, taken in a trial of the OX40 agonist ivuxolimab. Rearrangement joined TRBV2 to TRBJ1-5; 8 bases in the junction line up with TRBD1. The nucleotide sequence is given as TGTGCCAGCAGAACGGACAGGGTAGGTCAGCCCCAGCATTTT. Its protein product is CASRTDRVGQPQHF.